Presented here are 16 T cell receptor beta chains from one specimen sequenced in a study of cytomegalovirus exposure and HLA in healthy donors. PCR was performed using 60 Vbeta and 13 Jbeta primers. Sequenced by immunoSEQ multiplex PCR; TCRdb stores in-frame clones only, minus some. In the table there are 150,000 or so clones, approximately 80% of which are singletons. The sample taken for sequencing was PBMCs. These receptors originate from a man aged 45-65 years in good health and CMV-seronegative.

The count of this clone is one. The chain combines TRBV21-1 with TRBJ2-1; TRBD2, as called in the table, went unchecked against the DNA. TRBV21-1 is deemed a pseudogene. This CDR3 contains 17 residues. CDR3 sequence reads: CASSKRGTSGRTNEQFF. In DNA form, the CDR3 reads TGTGCCAGCAGCAAAAGAGGGACTAGCGGGAGGACCAATGAGCAGTTCTTC.

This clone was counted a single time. The CDR3 is CASSPRAGITSYEQYF. DNA of the CDR3: TGCGCCAGCAGTCCGAGGGCTGGGATTACCTCCTACGAGCAGTACTTC. J is TRBJ2-7 and V is TRBV23-1; weak D call: TRBD2 (5 bases). TRBV23-1 carries the ORF label, with uncertain function. Deletions cut 4 bases from V and 0 bases from J, with 16 bases between. The CDR3 spans 16 residues.

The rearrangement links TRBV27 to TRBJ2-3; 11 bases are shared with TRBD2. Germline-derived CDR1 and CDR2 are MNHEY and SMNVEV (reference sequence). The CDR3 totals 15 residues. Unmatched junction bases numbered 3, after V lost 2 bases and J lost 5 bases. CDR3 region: CASSLGSGGEDTQYF. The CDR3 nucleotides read TGTGCCAGCAGTTTAGGTAGCGGGGGGGAAGATACGCAGTATTTT.

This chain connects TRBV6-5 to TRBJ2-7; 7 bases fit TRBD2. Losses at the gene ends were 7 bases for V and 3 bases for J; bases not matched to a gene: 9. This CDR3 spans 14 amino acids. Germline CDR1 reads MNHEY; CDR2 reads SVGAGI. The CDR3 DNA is TGTGCCAGCACCCCGCTGGGGGGGGGCTACGAGCAGTACTTC. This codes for CASTPLGGGYEQYF.

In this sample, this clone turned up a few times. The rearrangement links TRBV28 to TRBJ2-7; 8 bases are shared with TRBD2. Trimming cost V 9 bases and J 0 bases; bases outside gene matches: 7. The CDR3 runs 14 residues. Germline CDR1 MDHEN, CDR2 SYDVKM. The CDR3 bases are TGTGCCAGTTCTATAGCGGGATACTCCTACGAGCAGTACTTC. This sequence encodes CASSIAGYSYEQYF.

The CDR3 region has the DNA TGCGCCAGCAGTTCCGGGACAGCCACCTACGAGCAGTACTTC. Translating it yields CASSSGTATYEQYF. This chain connects TRBV5-1 to TRBJ2-7; TRBD1 matches 7 bases. This CDR3 is built from 14 residues. Trimming cost V 5 bases and J 2 bases; bases outside gene matches: 7. Germline CDR1 and CDR2: SGHRS and YFSETQ.

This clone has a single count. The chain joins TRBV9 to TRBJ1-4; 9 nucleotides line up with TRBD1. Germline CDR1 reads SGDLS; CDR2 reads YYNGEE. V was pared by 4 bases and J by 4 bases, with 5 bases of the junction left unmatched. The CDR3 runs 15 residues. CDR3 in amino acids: CASSPGTGFNEKLFF. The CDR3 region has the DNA TGTGCCAGCAGCCCCGGGACAGGGTTTAATGAAAAACTGTTTTTT.

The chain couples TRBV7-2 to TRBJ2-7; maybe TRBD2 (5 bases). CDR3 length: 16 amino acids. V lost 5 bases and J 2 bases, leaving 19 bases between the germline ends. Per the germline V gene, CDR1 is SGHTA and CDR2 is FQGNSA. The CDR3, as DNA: TGTGCCAGCAGCCCCTCCCCGGGAAGGGATCCCTACGAGCAGTACTTC. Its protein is CASSPSPGRDPYEQYF.

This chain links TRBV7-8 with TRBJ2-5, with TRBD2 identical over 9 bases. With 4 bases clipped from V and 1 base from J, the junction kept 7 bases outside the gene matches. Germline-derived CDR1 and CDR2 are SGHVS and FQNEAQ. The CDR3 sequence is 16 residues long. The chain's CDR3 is CASSSLTSGRQETQYF. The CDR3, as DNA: TGTGCCAGCAGCTCCCTGACTAGCGGTCGCCAAGAGACCCAGTACTTC.

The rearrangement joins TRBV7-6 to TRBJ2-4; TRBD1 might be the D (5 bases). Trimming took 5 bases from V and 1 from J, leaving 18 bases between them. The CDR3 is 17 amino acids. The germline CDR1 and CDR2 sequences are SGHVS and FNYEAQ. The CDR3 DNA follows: TGTGCCAGCAGCACCAAAAGGGGATTATCGGCCAAAAACATTCAGTACTTC. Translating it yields CASSTKRGLSAKNIQYF.

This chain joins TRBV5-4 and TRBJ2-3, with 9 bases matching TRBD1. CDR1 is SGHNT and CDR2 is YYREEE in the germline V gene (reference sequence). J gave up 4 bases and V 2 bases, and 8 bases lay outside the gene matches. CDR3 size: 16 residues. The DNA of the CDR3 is TGTGCCAGCAGCTTAACCCCGGGACAGGGTCCAGATACGCAGTATTTT. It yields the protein CASSLTPGQGPDTQYF.

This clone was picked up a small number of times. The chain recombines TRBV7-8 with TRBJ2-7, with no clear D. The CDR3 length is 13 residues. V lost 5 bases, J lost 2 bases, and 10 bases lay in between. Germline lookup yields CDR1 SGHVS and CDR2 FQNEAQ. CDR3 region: CASSPDLAYEQYF. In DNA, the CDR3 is TGTGCCAGCAGCCCCGACCTAGCCTACGAGCAGTACTTC.

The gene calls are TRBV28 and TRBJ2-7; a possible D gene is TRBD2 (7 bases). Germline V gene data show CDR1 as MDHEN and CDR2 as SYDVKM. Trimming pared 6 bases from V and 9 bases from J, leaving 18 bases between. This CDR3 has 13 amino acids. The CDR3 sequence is CASSLAGGAPQYF. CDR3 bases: TGTGCCAGCAGCCTTGCTGGGGGGGCTCCGCAGTACTTC. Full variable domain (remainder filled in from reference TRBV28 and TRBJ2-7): DVKVTQSSRYLVKRTGEKVFLECVQDMDHENMFWYRQDPGLGLRLIYFSYDVKMKEKGDIPEGYSVSREKKERFSLILESASTNQTSMYLCASSLAGGAPQYFGPGTRLTVT.

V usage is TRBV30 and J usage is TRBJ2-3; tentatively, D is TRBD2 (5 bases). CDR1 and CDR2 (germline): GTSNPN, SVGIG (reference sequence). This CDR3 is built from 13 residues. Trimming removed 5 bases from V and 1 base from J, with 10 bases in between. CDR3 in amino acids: CAWAVARTDTQYF. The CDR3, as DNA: TGTGCCTGGGCCGTAGCGCGCACAGATACGCAGTATTTT.

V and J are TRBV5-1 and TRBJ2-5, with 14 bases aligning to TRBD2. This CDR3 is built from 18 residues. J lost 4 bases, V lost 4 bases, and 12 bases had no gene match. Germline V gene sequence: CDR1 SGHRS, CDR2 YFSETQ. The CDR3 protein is CASSPGLAGGRRPETQYF. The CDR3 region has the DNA TGCGCCAGCAGCCCTGGACTAGCGGGGGGCCGAAGACCAGAGACCCAGTACTTC.

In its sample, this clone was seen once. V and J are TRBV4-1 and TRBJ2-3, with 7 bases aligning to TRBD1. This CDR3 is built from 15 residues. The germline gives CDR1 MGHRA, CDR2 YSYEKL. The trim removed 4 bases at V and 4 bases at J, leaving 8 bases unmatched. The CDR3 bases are TGCGCCAGCAGCCCCCAACAGGGGAGCTCAGATACGCAGTATTTT. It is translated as CASSPQQGSSDTQYF.